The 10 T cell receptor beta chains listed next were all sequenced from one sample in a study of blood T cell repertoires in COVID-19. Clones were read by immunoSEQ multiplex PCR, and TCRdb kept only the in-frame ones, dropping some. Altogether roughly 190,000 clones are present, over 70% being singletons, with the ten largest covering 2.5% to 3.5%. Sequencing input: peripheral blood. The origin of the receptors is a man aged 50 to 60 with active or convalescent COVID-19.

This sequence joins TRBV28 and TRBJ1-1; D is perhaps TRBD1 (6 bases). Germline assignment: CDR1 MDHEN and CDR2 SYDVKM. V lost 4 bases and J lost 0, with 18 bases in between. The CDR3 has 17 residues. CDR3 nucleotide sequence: TGTGCCAGCAGTTACAGGGTGCATCGGGGCATGAACACTGAAGCTTTCTTT. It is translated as CASSYRVHRGMNTEAFF.

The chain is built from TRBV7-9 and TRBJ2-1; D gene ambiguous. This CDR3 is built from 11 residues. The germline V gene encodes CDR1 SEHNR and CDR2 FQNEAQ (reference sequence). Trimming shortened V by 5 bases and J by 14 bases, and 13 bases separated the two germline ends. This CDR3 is CASSDKTREFF. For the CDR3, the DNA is TGTGCCAGCAGCGACAAGACCCGAGAGTTCTTC.

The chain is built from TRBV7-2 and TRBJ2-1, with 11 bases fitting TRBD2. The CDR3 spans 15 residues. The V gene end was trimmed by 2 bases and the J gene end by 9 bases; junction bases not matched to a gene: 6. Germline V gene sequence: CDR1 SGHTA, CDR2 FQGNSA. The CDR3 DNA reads TGTGCCAGCAGCTTAATCACTAGCGGGAGATGTGAGCAGTTCTTC. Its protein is CASSLITSGRCEQFF.

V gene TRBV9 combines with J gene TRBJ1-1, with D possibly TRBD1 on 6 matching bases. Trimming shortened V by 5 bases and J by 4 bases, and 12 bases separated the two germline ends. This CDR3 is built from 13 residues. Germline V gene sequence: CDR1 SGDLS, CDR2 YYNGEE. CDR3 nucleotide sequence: TGTGCCAGCAGTACCGGGACAATCACTGAAGCTTTCTTT. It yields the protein CASSTGTITEAFF.

Written as DNA, the CDR3 is TGCGCCAGCAGTGCGGACATGGTGCCGGGAAACACCATATATTTT. This codes for CASSADMVPGNTIYF. The gene calls are TRBV10-1 and TRBJ1-3, with a tentative D call TRBD1 (5 bases). V lost 4 bases and J 4 bases, leaving 14 bases between the germline ends. The CDR3 length is 15 residues. The germline CDR1 and CDR2 sequences are WNHNN and SYGVQD (reference sequence).

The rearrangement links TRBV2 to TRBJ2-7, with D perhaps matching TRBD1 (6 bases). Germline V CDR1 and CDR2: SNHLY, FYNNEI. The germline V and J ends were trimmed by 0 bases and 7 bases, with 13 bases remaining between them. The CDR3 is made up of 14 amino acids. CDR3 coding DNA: TGTGCCAGCAGTGAAGCTGCAGGGGCCTGGGAGCAGTACTTC. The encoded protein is CASSEAAGAWEQYF.

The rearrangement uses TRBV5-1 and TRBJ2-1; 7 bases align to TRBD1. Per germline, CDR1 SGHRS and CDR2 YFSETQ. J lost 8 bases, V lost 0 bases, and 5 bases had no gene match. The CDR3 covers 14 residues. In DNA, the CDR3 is TGCGCCAGCAGCTTGGGAGGGGGCATCGATGAGCAGTTCTTC. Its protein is CASSLGGGIDEQFF.

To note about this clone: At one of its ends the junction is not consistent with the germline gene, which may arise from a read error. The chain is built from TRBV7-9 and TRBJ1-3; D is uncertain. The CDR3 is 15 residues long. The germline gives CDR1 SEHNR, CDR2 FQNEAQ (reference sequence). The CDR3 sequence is CASRTLETPYVYGKF. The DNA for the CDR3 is TGTGCCAGCAGAACCTTAGAAACACCATATGTCTACGGGAAATTT.

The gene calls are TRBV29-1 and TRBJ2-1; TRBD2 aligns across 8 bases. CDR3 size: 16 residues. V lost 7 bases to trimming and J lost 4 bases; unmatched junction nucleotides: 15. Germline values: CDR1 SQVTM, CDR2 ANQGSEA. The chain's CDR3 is CSAPGTLAGIYNEQFF. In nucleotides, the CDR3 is TGCAGCGCCCCTGGAACCCTAGCGGGCATTTACAATGAGCAGTTCTTC.

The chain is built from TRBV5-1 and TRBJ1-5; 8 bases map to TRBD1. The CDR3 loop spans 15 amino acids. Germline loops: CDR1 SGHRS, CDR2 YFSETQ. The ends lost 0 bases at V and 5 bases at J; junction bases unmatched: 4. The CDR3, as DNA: TGCGCCAGCAGCTTGGGGACAGGGAGCTATCAGCCCCAGCATTTT. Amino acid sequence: CASSLGTGSYQPQHF.